These 10 T cell receptor beta chains were all obtained from the same sample, sequenced in a study of T cells in Graves' hyperthyroidism and ophthalmopathy. RNA transcripts gave rise to amplified TCR beta CDR3 regions. HTBI primers drove first-round RT-PCR of the TCR CDR3. Each CDR3 protein is one row after TCRdb ran MiXCR on the multiplex PCR reads. Of 650,000 to 850,000 distinct CDR3 sequences in the sample, around 19% were seen once. Sample: blood. Receptors were obtained from a woman aged 45-65 years with Graves' hyperthyroidism that later progressed to Graves' ophthalmopathy.

This clonotype was seen ten or more times. V is TRBV20-1 and J is TRBJ1-6; 7 nucleotides align to TRBD1. The CDR3 loop spans 16 amino acids. Trimming took 3 bases from V and 7 from J; bases not matched to a gene: 12. In germline, CDR1 is DFQATT, CDR2 SNEGSKA (reference sequence). The CDR3 bases are TGCAGTGCTAGCGGTCAGGGGGTAGCTTACAATTCACCCCTCCACTTT. Translation: CSASGQGVAYNSPLHF.

This clonotype has at least ten counts. This chain uses TRBV18 with TRBJ2-7, with D perhaps TRBD2 (5 bases). The germline CDR1 and CDR2 sequences are KGHSH and LQKENI. The CDR3 covers 16 residues. V lost 6 bases and J lost 5, with 23 bases in between. The CDR3 DNA is TGTGCCAGCTCCCATCGGGGTGGACCTCAGTGGGACGAGCAGTACTTC. It codes for CASSHRGGPQWDEQYF.

The sample holds many counts of this clonotype. J is TRBJ1-2 and V is TRBV3-1; 9 bases map to TRBD1. CDR3 length: 14 residues. Trimming took 0 bases from V and 7 from J; bases not matched to a gene: 3. CDR1 is LGHDT and CDR2 is YNNKEL in the germline V gene (reference sequence). The chain's CDR3 is CASSQEDRGSGYTF. Here the CDR3 DNA reads TGTGCCAGCAGCCAAGAGGACAGGGGTAGTGGCTACACCTTC. Looking up the rest from reference TRBV3-1 and TRBJ1-2 gives the full variable domain: DTAVSQTPKYLVTQMGNDKSIKCEQNLGHDTMYWYKQDSKKFLKIMFSYNNKELIINETVPNRFSPKSPDKAHLNLHINSLELGDSAVYFCASSQEDRGSGYTFGSGTRLTVV.

J is TRBJ1-6 and V is TRBV12-3 or TRBV12-4, with D hard to call. This CDR3 region has 14 residues. V lost 2 bases to trimming and J lost 6 bases, with 8 bases between them. CDR3 sequence: CASSLRNGNSPLHF. CDR3 DNA sequence: TGTGCCAGCAGTTTAAGGAACGGTAATTCACCCCTCCACTTT.

This chain uses TRBV29-1 with TRBJ2-3; 9 positions match TRBD1. Looked up from germline, CDR1 is SQVTM and CDR2 is ANQGSEA. With 6 bases clipped from V and 5 bases from J, the junction kept 6 bases outside the gene matches. The CDR3 extends over 13 amino acids. CDR3 nucleotides: TGCAGCGTCCGCATGACAGGGGGAGATACGCAGTATTTT. Translating it yields CSVRMTGGDTQYF.

This clonotype has only a few counts. The rearrangement links TRBV20-1 to TRBJ1-5; D remains unclear. This CDR3 has 16 residues. The germline V gene encodes CDR1 DFQATT and CDR2 SNEGSKA (reference sequence). Deletions cut 4 bases from V and 0 bases from J, with 16 bases between. CDR3 in amino acids: CSATLPGLNSNQPQHF. CDR3 in DNA: TGCAGTGCTACCCTACCTGGACTGAATAGCAATCAGCCCCAGCATTTT.

This clonotype has only a few counts. The chain combines TRBV5-6 with TRBJ2-5, with D perhaps TRBD2 (6 bases). The CDR3 consists of 12 residues. V was shortened by 4 bases and J by 5 bases, with 9 bases between the two germline ends. CDR1 is SGHDT, CDR2 YYEEEE, per germline. The chain's CDR3 is CASSGGFETQYF. For the CDR3, the DNA is TGTGCCAGCAGCGGGGGGTTTGAGACCCAGTACTTC.

On this clonotype: A far bigger clonotype differs at one base, so this is likely a read error. This chain links TRBV5-1 with TRBJ1-1; D ambiguous. Germline V lookup: CDR1 SGHRS, CDR2 YFSETQ. This CDR3 is built from 13 residues. Here the CDR3 reads CVSSLVVNTEAFF. For the CDR3, the DNA is TGCGTCAGCAGCTTGGTTGTGAACACTGAAGCTTTCTTT.

This clonotype has a handful of counts. This rearrangement joins TRBV20-1 to TRBJ2-7; no reliable D call. This CDR3 has 13 residues. V lost 1 base and J lost 5, with 12 bases in between. From germline, CDR1 is DFQATT and CDR2 SNEGSKA (reference sequence). CDR3 DNA: TGCAGTGCTAGAGCGACGGCTAGAAACGAGCAGTACTTC. Its protein product is CSARATARNEQYF.

In this sample, this clonotype turned up many times. CDR3 nucleotide sequence: TGTGCCAGCGGGAAGACAGGGGGCAATCAGCCCCAGCATTTT. This gives the protein CASGKTGGNQPQHF. V and J are TRBV6-1 and TRBJ1-5, with 8 positions matching TRBD1. Per the germline V gene, CDR1 is MNHNS and CDR2 is SASEGT. J gave up 2 bases and V 8 bases, and 5 bases lay outside the gene matches. This CDR3 region has 14 residues.